A single sample is the source of the 13 T cell receptor beta chains below, sequenced in a study of cytomegalovirus exposure and HLA in healthy donors. Vbeta (60) and Jbeta (13) primers were used in the PCR. Measured with immunoSEQ multiplex PCR; TCRdb has only the in-frame clones, and not every one. This sample carries roughly 180,000 clones, over 70% of them seen once, and the ten largest clones take 1.4% to 1.5%. Material for sequencing was PBMCs. These receptor sequences come from a man between 18 and 29 years old in good health and CMV-seronegative.

This clone has only a few counts. The rearrangement uses TRBV6-1 and TRBJ1-3, with D maybe TRBD1 (5 bases). Germline assignment: CDR1 MNHNS and CDR2 SASEGT. The CDR3 is made up of 16 amino acids. With 2 bases removed from V and 0 bases from J, the gap between germline ends came to 11 bases. CDR3 loop: CASSETRVYSGNTIYF. CDR3 sequence (DNA): TGTGCCAGCAGTGAAACCAGGGTCTACTCTGGAAACACCATATATTTT.

The V and J genes are TRBV27 and TRBJ2-1; TRBD2 matches 8 bases. The CDR3 consists of 15 residues. V lost 3 bases and J lost 1; bases outside the gene matches: 2. CDR1 and CDR2 (germline): MNHEY, SMNVEV (reference sequence). The CDR3: CASSFGGGSYNEQFF. The CDR3 region has the DNA TGTGCCAGCAGTTTTGGCGGGGGGTCCTACAATGAGCAGTTCTTC.

The chain joins TRBV29-1 to TRBJ2-3, with a possible D match to TRBD2 (6 bases). V lost 7 bases to trimming and J lost 4 bases, with 15 bases between them. Germline loops: CDR1 SQVTM, CDR2 ANQGSEA. The CDR3 totals 13 residues. The CDR3 sequence: CSGRDAGADTQYF. The DNA of the CDR3 is TGCAGCGGGAGGGACGCCGGGGCAGATACGCAGTATTTT.

The chain combines TRBV9 with TRBJ2-3, with unresolved D. CDR1 and CDR2 from the germline V gene are SGDLS and YYNGEE. The CDR3 totals 16 residues. Between the trimmed V and J ends, which lost 0 bases and 0 bases, there was a span of 11 bases. The CDR3 loop reads CASSVDSRFSTDTQYF. In nucleotides, the CDR3 is TGTGCCAGCAGCGTAGACAGCCGTTTTAGCACAGATACGCAGTATTTT. The full variable domain, completed using reference TRBV9 and TRBJ2-3, is DSGVTQTPKHLITATGQRVTLRCSPRSGDLSVYWYQQSLDQGLQFLIQYYNGEERAKGNILERFSAQQFPDLHSELNLSSLELGDSALYFCASSVDSRFSTDTQYFGPGTRLTVL.

The chain is built from TRBV7-9 and TRBJ1-4, with 8 positions matching TRBD1. In germline, CDR1 is SEHNR, CDR2 FQNEAQ (reference sequence). The ends lost 6 bases at V and 6 bases at J; junction bases unmatched: 6. CDR3 size: 14 residues. The CDR3 sequence is CASSSVTGDEKLFF. CDR3 bases: TGTGCCAGCAGTTCCGTGACAGGGGATGAAAAACTGTTTTTT.

This clone was seen a few times. The J gene is TRBJ2-3, the V gene TRBV11-2; 9 nucleotides align to TRBD2. The germline V gene encodes CDR1 SGHAT and CDR2 FQNNGV. The CDR3 has 14 residues. The J segment lost 0 bases and the V segment lost 6 bases, leaving 1 base of the junction unmatched. The chain's CDR3 is CASRGLASTDTQYF. The DNA of the CDR3 is TGTGCCAGCAGGGGACTAGCTAGCACAGATACGCAGTATTTT.

This rearrangement joins TRBV19 to TRBJ2-1; tentative D call: TRBD1 (6 bases). CDR3 size: 13 residues. The germline gives CDR1 LNHDA, CDR2 SQIVND (reference sequence). V was cut by 11 bases and J by 10 bases, with 21 bases left in between. CDR3 coding DNA: TGTGCCGGTTCCCGGGACACCCAGGGGGAGCAGTTCTTC. Amino acids: CAGSRDTQGEQFF.

The gene calls are TRBV6-5 and TRBJ1-5, with 11 bases lining up with TRBD1. V was clipped by 6 bases and J by 6 bases; unmatched bases: 7. This CDR3 has 15 amino acids. Germline loops: CDR1 MNHEY, CDR2 SVGAGI. The CDR3 sequence: CASSLGQGAPQPQHF. The CDR3, as DNA: TGTGCCAGCAGCCTCGGACAGGGGGCGCCTCAGCCCCAGCATTTT.

The rearrangement joins TRBV4-3 to TRBJ2-2; D is undetermined. Germline CDR1 and CDR2: LGHNA and YSLEER. This CDR3 has 15 amino acids. V dropped 0 bases and J dropped 3 bases, with 8 bases sitting between them. CDR3 amino acids: CASSQEWRYTGELFF. The CDR3 DNA reads TGCGCCAGCAGCCAAGAGTGGCGGTACACCGGGGAGCTGTTTTTT.

The chain has TRBV10-3 and TRBJ2-3; 10 nucleotides agree with TRBD2. Germline lookup yields CDR1 ENHRY and CDR2 SYGVKD. The CDR3 runs 16 residues. With V trimmed by 6 bases and J by 0 bases, 6 bases remained unmatched. This chain's CDR3 is CAIRAPSGGSTDTQYF. CDR3 sequence (DNA): TGTGCCATCAGAGCCCCTAGCGGGGGTAGCACAGATACGCAGTATTTT.

The table lists this clone with a few counts. The chain joins TRBV19 to TRBJ2-5; 10 bases align to TRBD1. V gave up 4 bases and J gave up 7 bases; unmatched junction bases: 12. The CDR3 sequence is 16 residues long. Germline V CDR1 and CDR2: LNHDA, SQIVND (reference sequence). CDR3 coding DNA: TGTGCCAGTAGTAGCGCCTCCGGGACAGGGGACTGGACCCAGTACTTC. This translates into CASSSASGTGDWTQYF.

The rearrangement links TRBV7-9 to TRBJ2-5; 10 bases are a match to TRBD1. Per the germline V gene, CDR1 is SEHNR and CDR2 is FQNEAQ (reference sequence). The V segment lost 5 bases and the J segment 1 base; nucleotides outside the gene matches: 16. CDR3 size: 19 residues. The DNA of the CDR3 is TGTGCCAGCAGCATTACCGGGACAGGGGTTTTCGTCTTCCAAGAGACCCAGTACTTC. Protein: CASSITGTGVFVFQETQYF.

The rearrangement links TRBV6-6 to TRBJ2-7; TRBD1 agrees at 7 bases. CDR3 size: 14 residues. Germline CDR1 MNHNY, CDR2 SVGAGI (reference sequence). Trimming cost V 6 bases and J 2 bases; bases outside gene matches: 7. Written as DNA, the CDR3 is TGTGCCAGCAGCCAAACAGGGGCCCCCTACGAGCAGTACTTC. It encodes CASSQTGAPYEQYF.